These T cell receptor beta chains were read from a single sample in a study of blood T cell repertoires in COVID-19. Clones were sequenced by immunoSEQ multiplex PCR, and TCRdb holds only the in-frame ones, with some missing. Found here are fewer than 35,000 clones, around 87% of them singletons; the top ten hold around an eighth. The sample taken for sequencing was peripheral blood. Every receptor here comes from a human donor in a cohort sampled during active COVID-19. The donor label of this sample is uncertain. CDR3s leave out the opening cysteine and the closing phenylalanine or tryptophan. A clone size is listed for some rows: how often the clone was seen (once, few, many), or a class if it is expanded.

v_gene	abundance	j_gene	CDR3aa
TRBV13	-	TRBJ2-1	ASSSLGAGNEQF
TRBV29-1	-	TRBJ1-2	SVEGQGRYGYT
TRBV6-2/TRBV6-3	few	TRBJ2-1	ASSYSTSGSSYNEQF
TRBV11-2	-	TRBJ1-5	ASSGDGTGLYSNQPQH
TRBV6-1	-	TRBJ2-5	ASSDPGGGQETQY
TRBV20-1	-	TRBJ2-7	SASDTSSYEQY
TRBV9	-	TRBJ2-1	ASSGVAGRYNEQF
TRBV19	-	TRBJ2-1	ASSPGQGAYNEQF
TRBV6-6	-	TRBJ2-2	AEGQPNTGELF
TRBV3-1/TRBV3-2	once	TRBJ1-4	ASSQELQGDEKLF
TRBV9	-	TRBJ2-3	ASQRAGDLSTDTQY
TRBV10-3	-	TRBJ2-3	AIRASGGRVADTQY
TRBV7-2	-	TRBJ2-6	ASSLSSGSGANVLT
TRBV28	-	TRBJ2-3	ASSRTSVFTDTQY
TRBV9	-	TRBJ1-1	ASSETLNTEAF
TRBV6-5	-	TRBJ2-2	ASSYSQGLPGELF
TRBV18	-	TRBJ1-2	ASSPRDRGRSYT
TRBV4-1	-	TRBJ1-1	ASSQERREAF